The 30 T cell receptor beta chains in this list originate from one sample, sequenced in a study of blood T cell repertoires in COVID-19. Profiled with immunoSEQ multiplex PCR; TCRdb holds only in-frame clones, not every one. The sample records approximately 290,000 clones, 75% to 90% being singletons. Sequencing was carried out using peripheral blood. Receptor source: a man younger than 40 with acute or convalescent COVID-19.

The V gene is TRBV29-1, the J gene TRBJ1-1; D is perhaps TRBD1 (6 bases). This CDR3 comprises 13 residues. The germline gives CDR1 SQVTM, CDR2 ANQGSEA. Trimming left V 6 bases short and J 0 bases short, with 11 bases between. DNA of the CDR3: TGCAGCGTCGAGGGACAATTGAACACTGAAGCTTTCTTT. It yields the protein CSVEGQLNTEAFF.

The CDR3 DNA sequence: TGCGCCAGCAGCCAGCCGGGAAGGCAAGAGACCCAGTACTTC. It encodes CASSQPGRQETQYF. This chain joins TRBV4-1 and TRBJ2-5; tentative D call: TRBD2 (5 bases). The germline gives CDR1 MGHRA, CDR2 YSYEKL. This CDR3 is built from 14 residues. V was cut by 3 bases and J by 2 bases, with 10 bases left in between.

The CDR3 nucleotides are TGTGCCAGCAGCGTAGAAGTCAGCTCTGGAAACACCATATATTTT. The encoded protein is CASSVEVSSGNTIYF. This chain links TRBV9 with TRBJ1-3, with D unclear. Germline CDR1 reads SGDLS; CDR2 reads YYNGEE. Trimming took off 0 bases at V and 0 bases at J, with 7 bases between the two ends. CDR3 length: 15 residues.

This clone was picked up one time. CDR3 DNA sequence: TGTGCCATCAGTGAACAGGCGTATAGCAATCAGCCCCAGCATTTT. The encoded protein is CAISEQAYSNQPQHF. The chain uses TRBV10-3 and TRBJ1-5; D possibly corresponds to TRBD1 (5 bases). V lost 3 bases, J lost 0 bases, and 9 bases lay in between. The CDR3 consists of 15 residues. Germline values: CDR1 ENHRY, CDR2 SYGVKD.

A single count supports this clone. The gene calls are TRBV11-2 and TRBJ2-1, with D uncertain. V lost 0 bases and J 0 bases, leaving 9 bases between the germline ends. The CDR3 has 16 amino acids. CDR1 is SGHAT, CDR2 FQNNGV, per germline. This chain's CDR3 is CASSLELRSSYNEQFF. As DNA, the CDR3 is TGTGCCAGCAGCTTAGAGCTAAGGAGCTCCTACAATGAGCAGTTCTTC. Complete variable domain (other parts from reference TRBV11-2 and TRBJ2-1): EAGVAQSPRYKIIEKRQSVAFWCNPISGHATLYWYQQILGQGPKLLIQFQNNGVVDDSQLPKDRFSAERLKGVDSTLKIQPAKLEDSAVYLCASSLELRSSYNEQFFGPGTRLTVL.

The rearrangement joins TRBV6-5 to TRBJ1-1; D gene uncertain. Germline V gene sequence: CDR1 MNHEY, CDR2 SVGAGI. V lost 10 bases and J 0 bases, leaving 9 bases between the germline ends. The CDR3 has 12 amino acids. Written as DNA, the CDR3 is TGTGCCATCGGGTATATGAACACTGAAGCTTTCTTT. This translates into CAIGYMNTEAFF.

The genes are TRBV3-1 (or the pseudogene TRBV3-2) and TRBJ1-6; 7 positions match TRBD1. The CDR3 loop spans 16 amino acids. V dropped 4 bases and J dropped 7; count of bases not matched to a gene: 10. Germline V gives CDR1 LGHDT, CDR2 YNNKEL (reference sequence). In nucleotides, the CDR3 is TGTGCCAGCAGCCTGGGACAGAACAGGCCCAATTCACCCCTCCACTTT. Amino acid sequence: CASSLGQNRPNSPLHF.

Only a few counts were recorded for this clone. The rearrangement joins TRBV7-9 to TRBJ1-2; D ambiguous. The CDR3 extends over 14 amino acids. The V gene's germline CDR1 is SEHNR and CDR2 FQNEAQ (reference sequence). The V and J ends lost 2 bases and 0 bases respectively, with 7 bases between them. This chain's CDR3 is CASSLPGPNYGYTF. Written as DNA, the CDR3 is TGTGCCAGCAGCTTACCGGGTCCTAACTATGGCTACACCTTC. The full variable domain, completed using reference TRBV7-9 and TRBJ1-2, is DTGVSQNPRHKITKRGQNVTFRCDPISEHNRLYWYRQTLGQGPEFLTYFQNEAQLEKSRLLSDRFSAERPKGSFSTLEIQRTEQGDSAMYLCASSLPGPNYGYTFGSGTRLTVV.

The chain carries TRBV19 and TRBJ1-5, with D maybe TRBD1 (6 bases). V dropped 1 base and J dropped 6 bases, with 13 bases sitting between them. The CDR3 is 15 amino acids. Germline V gives CDR1 LNHDA, CDR2 SQIVND (reference sequence). The CDR3 DNA is TGTGCCAGTAGTATAGGTATGGGGGGGGCTCAGCCCCAGCATTTT. This sequence encodes CASSIGMGGAQPQHF.

This chain connects TRBV28 to TRBJ1-1; D gene unclear. V lost 4 bases and J lost 3, with 15 bases in between. The length of the CDR3 is 15 residues. Germline V gives CDR1 MDHEN, CDR2 SYDVKM. CDR3 residues: CASSCGLCGDTEAFF. For the CDR3, the DNA is TGTGCCAGCAGTTGCGGCCTTTGTGGCGACACTGAAGCTTTCTTT.

The chain employs TRBV27 and TRBJ2-1; D unresolved. CDR1 and CDR2 from the germline V gene are MNHEY and SMNVEV (reference sequence). The length of the CDR3 is 16 residues. Trimming took 6 bases from V and 0 from J, leaving 15 bases between them. The CDR3 nucleotides are TGTGCCAGCAGCATCAACAGTTTCGGCTCCTACAATGAGCAGTTCTTC. Residues: CASSINSFGSYNEQFF.

This sequence joins TRBV2 and TRBJ1-2; D is unclear. This CDR3 contains 14 residues. Trimming removed 2 bases from V and 0 bases from J, with 7 bases in between. Germline-derived CDR1 and CDR2 are SNHLY and FYNNEI. The CDR3 region is CASSETGANYGYTF. Here the CDR3 DNA reads TGTGCCAGCAGTGAAACGGGAGCTAACTATGGCTACACCTTC.

The chain carries TRBV21-1 and TRBJ1-5; the table's D call, TRBD1, has no DNA check behind it. TRBV21-1 is marked as a pseudogene. The CDR3 has 15 residues. This CDR3 is CASFRTNRGNQPQHF. DNA for the CDR3: TGTGCCAGCTTTCGAACGAACAGGGGAAATCAGCCCCAGCATTTT.

The genes are TRBV4-1 and TRBJ1-4; D may be TRBD1 (5 bases). V was clipped by 4 bases and J by 0 bases, with 30 bases between them. The germline CDR1 and CDR2 sequences are MGHRA and YSYEKL. The CDR3 is 22 residues long. The CDR3 nucleotides read TGCGCCAGCAGCCTAAAGGGTTACGGGGGATCGTCGGGAGGCGCAACTAATGAAAAACTGTTTTTT. Translating gives CASSLKGYGGSSGGATNEKLFF.

This clone was found once. An end of the junction does not agree with germline; a read error may underlie this. The J gene is TRBJ2-1, the V gene TRBV11-2; 12 positions agree with TRBD2. The CDR3 loop spans 15 amino acids. The germline V gene has CDR1 SGHAT and CDR2 FQNNGV. The CDR3 region is CASIPTSGSYYEQFF. The CDR3 coding sequence is TGTGCCAGCATCCCGACTAGCGGGAGCTACTATGAGCAGTTCTTC.

This clone was seen only once. The chain uses TRBV28 and TRBJ2-7; TRBD2 matches 8 bases. The CDR3 covers 13 residues. Germline-derived CDR1 and CDR2 are MDHEN and SYDVKM. After removal of 8 bases from V and 0 bases from J, the junction contained 3 bases not matched to a gene. This chain's CDR3 is CASGSGSSYEQYF. CDR3 DNA: TGTGCCAGCGGCAGCGGGAGCTCCTACGAGCAGTACTTC.

The rearrangement links TRBV30 to TRBJ2-1, with D maybe TRBD1 (6 bases). Germline loops: CDR1 GTSNPN, CDR2 SVGIG (reference sequence). With 1 base removed from V and 7 bases from J, the gap between germline ends came to 11 bases. The CDR3 extends over 13 amino acids. CDR3 residues: CAWSAQGRNEQFF. The CDR3 DNA reads TGTGCCTGGAGTGCACAGGGTAGGAATGAGCAGTTCTTC.

This clone is a singleton in its sample. The chain combines TRBV30 with TRBJ1-1, with D uncertain. Germline assignment: CDR1 GTSNPN and CDR2 SVGIG (reference sequence). V dropped 1 base and J dropped 11 bases, with 11 bases sitting between them. This CDR3 spans 11 amino acids. In nucleotides, the CDR3 is TGTGCCTGGAGTGCCATCGCGGAGGCTTTCTTT. Translating gives CAWSAIAEAFF.

The rearrangement uses TRBV7-6 and TRBJ2-5, with 9 nucleotides matching TRBD2. This CDR3 spans 15 amino acids. V shed 5 bases and J 11 bases; nucleotides not matched to a gene: 15. Germline loops: CDR1 SGHVS, CDR2 FNYEAQ. The CDR3 region is CASSPRGAAGGHQYF. CDR3 bases: TGTGCCAGCAGCCCACGGGGTGCGGCGGGGGGGCATCAGTACTTC.

This clone was seen only once. The chain uses TRBV6-5 and TRBJ1-6; D unresolved. Germline-derived CDR1 and CDR2 are MNHEY and SVGAGI. The CDR3 sequence is 11 residues long. V lost 4 bases, J lost 14 bases, and 9 bases lay in between. CDR3 amino acids: CASSSSYTLHF. CDR3 nucleotide sequence: TGTGCCAGCAGTTCCTCTTACACCCTCCACTTT.

The chain recombines TRBV7-6 with TRBJ2-1, with D tentatively TRBD2 (6 bases). CDR3 length: 15 amino acids. Germline CDR1 is SGHVS and CDR2 is FNYEAQ. The V end was cut by 1 base, the J end by 2 bases, with 9 bases between. This CDR3 reads CASSLVGGPYNEQFF. The CDR3 DNA reads as TGTGCCAGCAGCTTAGTGGGGGGACCCTACAATGAGCAGTTCTTC.

Points on this clone: This specimen includes other DNA sequences encoding the same CDR3. The chain has TRBV9 and TRBJ2-3; D is unclear. CDR1 SGDLS and CDR2 YYNGEE come from the germline V gene. The CDR3 is 15 amino acids. The germline V and J ends were trimmed by 2 bases and 0 bases, with 10 bases remaining between them. CDR3 region: CASSVAAVSTDTQYF. Here the CDR3 DNA reads TGTGCCAGCAGCGTGGCCGCGGTAAGCACAGATACGCAGTATTTT.

The chain is built from TRBV6-6 and TRBJ1-2; D uncertain. V lost 4 bases to trimming and J lost 6 bases, with 12 bases between them. The CDR3 contains 13 residues. In germline, CDR1 is MNHNY, CDR2 SVGAGI (reference sequence). The CDR3 spells CASSSRPANGYTF. The CDR3 coding sequence is TGTGCCAGCAGTTCGCGGCCAGCAAATGGCTACACCTTC.

This clone occurred a few times. This chain joins TRBV16 and TRBJ2-3; tentatively, D is TRBD2 (5 bases). This CDR3 has 15 residues. Germline lookup yields CDR1 KGHSY and CDR2 FQNENV. Trimming took 4 bases from V and 2 from J, leaving 13 bases between them. The chain's CDR3 is CASSPNGGFTDTQYF. The DNA for the CDR3 is TGTGCCAGCAGCCCGAACGGCGGGTTCACAGATACGCAGTATTTT.

The chain couples TRBV6-5 to TRBJ2-3, with TRBD2 matching over 12 bases. With 4 bases clipped from V and 11 bases from J, the junction kept 10 bases outside the gene matches. Germline V gene sequence: CDR1 MNHEY, CDR2 SVGAGI. The CDR3 has 15 residues. CDR3 DNA: TGTGCCAGCAGTTCAAGGACTAGCGGGATCCAGCAGCAGTATTTT. Its protein product is CASSSRTSGIQQQYF.

The rearrangement links TRBV4-1 to TRBJ2-5, with 8 bases that match TRBD2. The CDR3 is 20 residues long. Unmatched junction bases numbered 18, after V lost 3 bases and J lost 0 bases. Per germline, CDR1 MGHRA and CDR2 YSYEKL. The CDR3 region is CASSQKPSGRGGLDQETQYF. CDR3 bases: TGCGCCAGCAGCCAGAAGCCGTCCGGGAGGGGGGGGTTGGACCAAGAGACCCAGTACTTC.

The gene calls are TRBV18 and TRBJ1-2; weak D call: TRBD1 (5 bases). This CDR3 is built from 13 residues. Germline V lookup: CDR1 KGHSH, CDR2 LQKENI. V lost 5 bases, J lost 3 bases, and 10 bases lay in between. CDR3 in DNA: TGTGCCAGCTCAAGCGAAGGGGACTATGGCTACACCTTC. Translated, it gives CASSSEGDYGYTF.

The rearrangement joins TRBV5-4 to TRBJ2-3; possibly TRBD2 for D (5 bases). Per germline, CDR1 SGHNT and CDR2 YYREEE (reference sequence). There are 17 residues in the CDR3. Deletions cut 0 bases from V and 8 bases from J, with 22 bases between. CDR3 sequence reads: CASSLGPASQVSGTQYF. The CDR3 DNA is TGTGCCAGCAGCTTGGGCCCTGCTAGCCAGGTATCGGGTACGCAGTATTTT.

The V and J genes are TRBV18 and TRBJ2-7; 8 positions agree with TRBD1. Germline V lookup: CDR1 KGHSH, CDR2 LQKENI. The CDR3 loop spans 16 amino acids. V was pared by 3 bases and J by 0 bases, with 7 bases of the junction left unmatched. The CDR3 reads CASSPRQGTTSYEQYF. DNA of the CDR3: TGTGCCAGCTCACCCCGACAGGGGACGACCTCCTACGAGCAGTACTTC.

This clone was observed a few times. The V and J genes are TRBV10-3 and TRBJ1-2, with D uncertain. Germline V gene sequence: CDR1 ENHRY, CDR2 SYGVKD. The CDR3 length is 13 residues. Trimming cost V 3 bases and J 1 base, with 6 bases left between them. CDR3 sequence: CAISDGVNYGYTF. The CDR3 DNA reads as TGTGCCATCAGTGACGGTGTTAACTATGGCTACACCTTC.